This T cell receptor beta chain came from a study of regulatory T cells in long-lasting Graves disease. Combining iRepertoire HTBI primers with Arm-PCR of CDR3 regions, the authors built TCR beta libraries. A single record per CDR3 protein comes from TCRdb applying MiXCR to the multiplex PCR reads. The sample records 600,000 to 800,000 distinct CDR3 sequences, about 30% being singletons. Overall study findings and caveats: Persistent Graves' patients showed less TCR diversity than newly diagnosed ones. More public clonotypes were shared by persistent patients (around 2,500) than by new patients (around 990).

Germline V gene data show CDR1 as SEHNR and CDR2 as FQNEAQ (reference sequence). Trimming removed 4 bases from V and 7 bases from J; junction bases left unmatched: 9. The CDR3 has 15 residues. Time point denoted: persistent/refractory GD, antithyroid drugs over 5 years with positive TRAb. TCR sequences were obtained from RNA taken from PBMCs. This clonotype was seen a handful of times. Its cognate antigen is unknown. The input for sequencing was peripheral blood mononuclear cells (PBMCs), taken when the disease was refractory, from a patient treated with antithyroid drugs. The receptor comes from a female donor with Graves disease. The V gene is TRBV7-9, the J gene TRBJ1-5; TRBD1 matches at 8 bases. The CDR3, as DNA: TGTGCCAGCAGCTCCCAGGGGGCTGGAAGGCAGCCCCAGCATTTT. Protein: CASSSQGAGRQPQHF.